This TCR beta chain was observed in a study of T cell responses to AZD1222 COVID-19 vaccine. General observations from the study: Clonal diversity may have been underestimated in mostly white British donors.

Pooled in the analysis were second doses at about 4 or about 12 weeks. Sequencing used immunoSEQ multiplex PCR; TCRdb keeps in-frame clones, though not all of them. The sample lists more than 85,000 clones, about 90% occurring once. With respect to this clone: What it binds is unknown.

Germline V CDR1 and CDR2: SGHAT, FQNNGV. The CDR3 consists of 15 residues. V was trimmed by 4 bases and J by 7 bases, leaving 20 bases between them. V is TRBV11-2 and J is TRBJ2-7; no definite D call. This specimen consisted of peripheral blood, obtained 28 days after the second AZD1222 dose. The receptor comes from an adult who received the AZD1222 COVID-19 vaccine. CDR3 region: CASSSPRHGTREQYF. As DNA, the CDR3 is TGTGCCAGCAGCTCCCCCCGGCACGGTACTCGGGAGCAGTACTTC.